This TCR beta chain was obtained from a study of blood T cell repertoires in COVID-19. V lost 5 bases and J lost 1; bases outside the gene matches: 4. CDR1 and CDR2 from the germline V gene are SGHTA and FQGTGA. The CDR3 totals 15 residues. Study processing details: Amplification of reference gene primers provided the estimated nucleated cell counts. Sequencing was performed with immunoSEQ multiplex PCR; in TCRdb, only in-frame clones are kept and a portion is missing. V, J and clone size derive from that table, while D and trimming were established from the DNA sequence. The data show 110,000 to 150,000 clones, around 81% seen once. All enrollees were about 18 to 95 years old and from approximately 25 US areas.

The V call is TRBV7-3, the J call TRBJ2-2; 7 bases are shared with TRBD1. Sequencing was performed on PBMCs or T cells enriched from blood (not recorded which). The origin of this receptor is a woman aged 40 to 49 who had recovered from COVID-19. CDR3 region: CASSLGQQNTGELFF. CDR3 sequence (DNA): TGTGCCAGCAGCCTGGGACAGCAGAACACCGGGGAGCTGTTTTTT.